This T cell receptor beta chain was retrieved from a study of blood T cell repertoires in COVID-19. This table comes from immunoSEQ multiplex PCR, and its TCRdb copy is limited to in-frame clones, with some not included. The sample consists of hundreds of thousands of clones, roughly nine tenths of them appearing once. V dropped 1 base and J dropped 8; count of bases not matched to a gene: 9. The CDR3 totals 15 residues. Germline CDR1 MGHRA, CDR2 YSYEKL. The chain links TRBV4-1 to TRBJ1-1; 8 bases agree with TRBD1. The sequence was obtained from a woman in her 30s who had recovered from COVID-19. Sequences were obtained from PBMCs or T cells enriched from blood (not recorded which). CDR3 in DNA: TGCGCCAGCAGCCAAGTAGGGACAGGCAACCCCGAAGCTTTCTTT. It codes for CASSQVGTGNPEAFF.